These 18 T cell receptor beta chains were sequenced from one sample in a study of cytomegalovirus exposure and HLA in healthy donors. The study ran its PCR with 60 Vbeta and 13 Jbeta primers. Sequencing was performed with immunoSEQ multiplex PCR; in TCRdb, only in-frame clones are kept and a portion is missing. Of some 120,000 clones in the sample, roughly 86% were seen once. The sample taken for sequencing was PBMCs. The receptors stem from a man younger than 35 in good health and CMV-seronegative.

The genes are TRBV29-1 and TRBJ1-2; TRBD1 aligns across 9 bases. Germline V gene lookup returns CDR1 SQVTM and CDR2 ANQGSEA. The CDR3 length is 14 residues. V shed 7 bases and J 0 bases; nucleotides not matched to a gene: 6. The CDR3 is CSAGQGSTNYGYTF. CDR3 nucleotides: TGCAGCGCCGGACAGGGGTCAACTAACTATGGCTACACCTTC.

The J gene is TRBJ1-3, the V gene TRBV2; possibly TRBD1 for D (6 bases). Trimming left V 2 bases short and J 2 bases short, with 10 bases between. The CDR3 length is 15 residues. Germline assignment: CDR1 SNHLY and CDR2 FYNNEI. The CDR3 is CASSEREGAGNTIYF. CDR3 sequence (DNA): TGTGCCAGCAGTGAAAGGGAGGGGGCTGGAAACACCATATATTTT.

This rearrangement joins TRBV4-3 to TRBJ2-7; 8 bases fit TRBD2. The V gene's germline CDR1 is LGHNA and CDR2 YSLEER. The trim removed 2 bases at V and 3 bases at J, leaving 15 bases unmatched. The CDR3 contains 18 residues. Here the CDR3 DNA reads TGCGCCAGCAGCCAAAAACTCCCGGGGGGGGTTAAGGACTACGAGCAGTACTTC. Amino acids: CASSQKLPGGVKDYEQYF.

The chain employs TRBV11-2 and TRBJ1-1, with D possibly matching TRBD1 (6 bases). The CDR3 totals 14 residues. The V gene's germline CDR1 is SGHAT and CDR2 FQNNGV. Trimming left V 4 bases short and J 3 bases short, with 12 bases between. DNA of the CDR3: TGTGCCAGCAGCTCGGTGGCAGGGGACACTGAAGCTTTCTTT. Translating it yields CASSSVAGDTEAFF.

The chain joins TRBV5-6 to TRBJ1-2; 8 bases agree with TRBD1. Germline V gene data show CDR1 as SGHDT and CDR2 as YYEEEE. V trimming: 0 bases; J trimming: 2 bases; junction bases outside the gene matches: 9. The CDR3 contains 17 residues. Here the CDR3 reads CASSLALGQGANYGYTF. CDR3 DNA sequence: TGTGCCAGCAGCTTGGCCCTGGGGCAGGGGGCAAACTATGGCTACACCTTC.

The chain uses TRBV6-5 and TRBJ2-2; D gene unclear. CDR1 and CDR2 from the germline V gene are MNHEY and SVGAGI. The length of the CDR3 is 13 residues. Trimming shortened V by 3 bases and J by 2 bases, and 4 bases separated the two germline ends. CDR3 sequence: CASSYQNTGELFF. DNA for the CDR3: TGTGCCAGCAGTTATCAAAACACCGGGGAGCTGTTTTTT.

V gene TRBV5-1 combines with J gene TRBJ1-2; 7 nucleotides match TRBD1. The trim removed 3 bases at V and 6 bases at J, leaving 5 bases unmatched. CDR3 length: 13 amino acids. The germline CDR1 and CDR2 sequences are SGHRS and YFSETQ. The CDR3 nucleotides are TGCGCCAGCAGCTCCGGACAGGTACATGGCTACACCTTC. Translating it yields CASSSGQVHGYTF.

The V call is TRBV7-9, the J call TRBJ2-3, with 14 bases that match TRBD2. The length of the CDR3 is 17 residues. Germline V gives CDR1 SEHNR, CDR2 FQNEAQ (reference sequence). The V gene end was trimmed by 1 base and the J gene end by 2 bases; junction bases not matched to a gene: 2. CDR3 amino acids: CASSLGLAGGITDTQYF. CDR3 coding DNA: TGTGCCAGCAGCTTAGGACTAGCGGGGGGGATCACAGATACGCAGTATTTT.

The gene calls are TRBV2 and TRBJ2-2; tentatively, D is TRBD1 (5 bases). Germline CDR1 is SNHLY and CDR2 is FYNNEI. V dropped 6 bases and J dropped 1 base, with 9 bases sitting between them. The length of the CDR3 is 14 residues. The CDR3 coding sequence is TGTGCCAGCAGGCCAGGGCGGAACACCGGGGAGCTGTTTTTT. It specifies CASRPGRNTGELFF.

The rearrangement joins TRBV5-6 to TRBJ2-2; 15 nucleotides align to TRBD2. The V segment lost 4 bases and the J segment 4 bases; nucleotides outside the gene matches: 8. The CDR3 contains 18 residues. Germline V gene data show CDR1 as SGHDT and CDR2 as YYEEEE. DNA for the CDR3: TGTGCCAGCAGCCGGACTAGCGGGGGGGTTTCCAGCACCGGGGAGCTGTTTTTT. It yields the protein CASSRTSGGVSSTGELFF. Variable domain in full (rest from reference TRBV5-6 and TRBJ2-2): DAGVTQSPTHLIKTRGQQVTLRCSPKSGHDTVSWYQQALGQGPQFIFQYYEEEERQRGNFPDRFSGHQFPNYSSELNVNALLLGDSALYLCASSRTSGGVSSTGELFFGEGSRLTVL.

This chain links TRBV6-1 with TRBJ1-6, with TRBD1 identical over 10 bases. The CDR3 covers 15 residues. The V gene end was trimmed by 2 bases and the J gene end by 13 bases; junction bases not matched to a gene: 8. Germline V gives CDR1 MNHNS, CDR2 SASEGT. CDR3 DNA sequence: TGTGCCAGCAGTGAATACGGACAGGGGGATAGCCCCCTCCACTTT. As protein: CASSEYGQGDSPLHF.

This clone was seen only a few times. Written as DNA, the CDR3 is TGTGCCAGCAGTCCCGGGGGTAGCACAGATACGCAGTATTTT. This codes for CASSPGGSTDTQYF. V gene TRBV6-4 combines with J gene TRBJ2-3; D may be TRBD2 (6 bases). The CDR3 loop spans 14 amino acids. Germline V gene lookup returns CDR1 MRHNA and CDR2 SNTAGT. The V gene lost 5 bases and the J gene lost 0 bases, with 9 bases spanning the gap.

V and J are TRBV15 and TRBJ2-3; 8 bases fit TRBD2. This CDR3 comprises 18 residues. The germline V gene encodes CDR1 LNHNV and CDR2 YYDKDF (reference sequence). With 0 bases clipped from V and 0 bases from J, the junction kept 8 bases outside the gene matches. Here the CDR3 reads CATSRDLRRGASTDTQYF. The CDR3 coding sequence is TGTGCCACCAGCAGAGATCTAAGGCGGGGGGCTAGCACAGATACGCAGTATTTT.

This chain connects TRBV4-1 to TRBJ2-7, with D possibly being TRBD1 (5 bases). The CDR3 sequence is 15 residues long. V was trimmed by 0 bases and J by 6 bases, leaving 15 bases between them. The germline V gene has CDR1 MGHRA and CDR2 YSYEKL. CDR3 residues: CASSQEIVAGREQYF. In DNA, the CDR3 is TGCGCCAGCAGCCAAGAAATCGTTGCAGGGCGCGAGCAGTACTTC.

This chain's CDR3 is CASSIRLNSATNEKLFF. CDR3 nucleotides: TGTGCCAGTAGTATACGGTTAAACAGTGCAACTAATGAAAAACTGTTTTTT. The chain carries TRBV19 and TRBJ1-4, with no clear D. The CDR3 is made up of 17 amino acids. Trimming took 2 bases from V and 0 from J, leaving 13 bases between them. Germline CDR1 is LNHDA and CDR2 is SQIVND (reference sequence).

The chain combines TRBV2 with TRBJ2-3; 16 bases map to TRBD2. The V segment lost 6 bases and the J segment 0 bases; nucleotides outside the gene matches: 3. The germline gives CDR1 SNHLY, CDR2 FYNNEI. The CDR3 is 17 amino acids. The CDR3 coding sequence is TGTGCCAGCAGGCCGGGACTAGCGGGGGGGAGCACAGATACGCAGTATTTT. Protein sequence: CASRPGLAGGSTDTQYF.

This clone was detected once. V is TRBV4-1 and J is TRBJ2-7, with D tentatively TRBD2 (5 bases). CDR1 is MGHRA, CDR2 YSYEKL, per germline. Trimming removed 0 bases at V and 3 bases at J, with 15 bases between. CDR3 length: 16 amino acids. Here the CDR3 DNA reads TGCGCCAGCAGCCAAGAATTCGGGATGACCGGCTACGAGCAGTACTTC. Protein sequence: CASSQEFGMTGYEQYF.

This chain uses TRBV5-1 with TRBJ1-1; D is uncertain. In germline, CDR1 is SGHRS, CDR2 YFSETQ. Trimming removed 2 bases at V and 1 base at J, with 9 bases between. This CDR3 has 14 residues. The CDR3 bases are TGCGCCAGCAGCTTAGGAGCCTCGAACACTGAAGCTTTCTTT. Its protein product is CASSLGASNTEAFF.